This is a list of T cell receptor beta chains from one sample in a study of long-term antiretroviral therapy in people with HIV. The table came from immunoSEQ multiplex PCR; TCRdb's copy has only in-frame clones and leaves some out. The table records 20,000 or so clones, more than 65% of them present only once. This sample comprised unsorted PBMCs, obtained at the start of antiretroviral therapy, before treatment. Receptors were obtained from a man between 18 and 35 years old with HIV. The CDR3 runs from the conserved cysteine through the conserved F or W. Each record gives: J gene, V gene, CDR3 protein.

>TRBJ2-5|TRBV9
CASSVNGREETQYF
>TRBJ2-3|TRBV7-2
CASSPRGAGVADTQYF
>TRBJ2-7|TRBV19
CASSPTGTGNDEQYF
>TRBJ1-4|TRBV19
CASSTTRGDEKLFF
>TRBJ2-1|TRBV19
CASGGAGREQFF
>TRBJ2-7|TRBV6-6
CASSYEAATYEQYF
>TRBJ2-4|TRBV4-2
CASSSVAGDAGIQYF
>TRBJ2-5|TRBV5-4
CASSSMKSGDETQYF
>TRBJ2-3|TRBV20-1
CSPSGPGTQYF
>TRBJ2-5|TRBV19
CASSVSTGKGTQYF
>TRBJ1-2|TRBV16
CASSQSGAGYGYTF
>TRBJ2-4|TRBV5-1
CASSTGLAGKGSGPKNIQYF
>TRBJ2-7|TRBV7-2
CASSSKREASRTNFYEQYF
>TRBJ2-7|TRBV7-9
CASSPGVGLQTPYEQYF
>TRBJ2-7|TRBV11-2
CASSLDGRLAAYEQYF
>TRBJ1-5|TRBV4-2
CASSQDGQGGQPQHF
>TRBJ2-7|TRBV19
CASSIRAGGYEQYF
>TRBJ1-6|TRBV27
CASSSWTGVNSPLHF
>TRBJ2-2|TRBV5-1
CASSPQQGSAGELFF
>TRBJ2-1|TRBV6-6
CASRISGSSYNEQFF
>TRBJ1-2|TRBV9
CASSGHQGLVYGYTF
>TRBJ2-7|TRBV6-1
CASSVGTSGAYEQYF
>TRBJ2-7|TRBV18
CASSPRGSAYEQYF
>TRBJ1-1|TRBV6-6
CASRTGGYTEAFF
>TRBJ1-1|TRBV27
CASRTGLTEAFF
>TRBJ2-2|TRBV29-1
CSALAGSGELFF
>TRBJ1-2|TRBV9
CASSVAQGSGYTF
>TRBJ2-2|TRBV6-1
CASFGVTGELFF
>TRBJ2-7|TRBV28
CASSPPPGQGEQYF
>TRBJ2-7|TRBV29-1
CSVCPSGGIGYEQYF
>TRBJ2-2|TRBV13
CASSSRELFF
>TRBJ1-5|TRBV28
CASSRDTSNQPQHF
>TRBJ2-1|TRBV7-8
CASSLGVLPANEQFF
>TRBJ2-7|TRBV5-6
CASSLVPGDPYEQYF
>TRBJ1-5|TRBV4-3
CASSQVGGANQPQHF
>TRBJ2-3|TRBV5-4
CASSPGLAGDTQYF
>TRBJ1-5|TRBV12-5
CASGFGGQGLQPQHF
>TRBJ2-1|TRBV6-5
CASSDPSGRQFF
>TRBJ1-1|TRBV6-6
CASSYLGTENTEAFF
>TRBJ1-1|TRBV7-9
CASSLSSGTGGTEAFF
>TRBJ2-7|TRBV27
CASSPYPMGDEQYF
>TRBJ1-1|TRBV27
CASLRQGGTEAFF
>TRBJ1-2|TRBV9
CASTSSPGYGYTF
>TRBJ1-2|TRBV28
CASRTGRRDYGYTF
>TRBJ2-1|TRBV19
CASRKSLSYNEQFF